This T cell receptor beta chain comes out of a study of cytomegalovirus exposure and HLA in healthy donors. PCR was performed using 60 Vbeta and 13 Jbeta primers. The method was immunoSEQ multiplex PCR; TCRdb's version includes in-frame clones alone and lacks a portion of them. The table includes roughly 110,000 clones, about 79% detected once. V was clipped by 0 bases and J by 6 bases, with 10 bases between them. Germline CDR1 and CDR2: SEHNR and FQNEAQ (reference sequence). This CDR3 region has 14 residues. The chain combines TRBV7-9 with TRBJ2-3, with D possibly TRBD2 on 6 matching bases. The receptor comes from a human donor in good health. Specimen: PBMCs. CDR3 coding DNA: TGTGCCAGCAGCTTAGCAGGGGACTGGGATACGCAGTATTTT. Translation: CASSLAGDWDTQYF.